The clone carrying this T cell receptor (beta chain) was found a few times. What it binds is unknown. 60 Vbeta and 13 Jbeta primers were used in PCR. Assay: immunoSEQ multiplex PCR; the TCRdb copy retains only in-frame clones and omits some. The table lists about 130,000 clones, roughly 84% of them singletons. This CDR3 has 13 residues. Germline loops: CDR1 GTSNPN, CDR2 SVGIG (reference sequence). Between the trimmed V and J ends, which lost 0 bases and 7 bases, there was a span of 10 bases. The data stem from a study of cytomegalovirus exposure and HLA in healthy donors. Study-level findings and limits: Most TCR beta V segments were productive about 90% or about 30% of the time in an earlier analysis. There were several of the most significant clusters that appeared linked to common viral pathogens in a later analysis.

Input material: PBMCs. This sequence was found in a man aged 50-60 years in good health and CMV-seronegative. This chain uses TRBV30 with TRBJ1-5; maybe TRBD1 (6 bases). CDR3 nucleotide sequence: TGTGCCTGGAGTGTTGGGGGCCGGCAGCCCCAGCATTTT. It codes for CAWSVGGRQPQHF.